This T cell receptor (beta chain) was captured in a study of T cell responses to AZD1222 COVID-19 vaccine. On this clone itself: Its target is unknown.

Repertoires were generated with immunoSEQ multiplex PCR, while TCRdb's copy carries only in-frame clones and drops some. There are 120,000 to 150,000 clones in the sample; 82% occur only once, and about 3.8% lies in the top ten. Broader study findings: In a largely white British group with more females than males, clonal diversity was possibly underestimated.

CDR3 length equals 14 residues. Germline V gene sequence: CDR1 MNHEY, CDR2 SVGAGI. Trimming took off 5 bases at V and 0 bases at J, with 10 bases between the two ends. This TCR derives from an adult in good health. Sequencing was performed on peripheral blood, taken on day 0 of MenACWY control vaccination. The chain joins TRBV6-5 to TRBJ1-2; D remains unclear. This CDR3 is CASSPVGANYGYTF. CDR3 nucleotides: TGTGCCAGCAGTCCTGTGGGAGCTAACTATGGCTACACCTTC.